The 20 T cell receptor beta chains below all came from one sample that was sequenced in a study of cytomegalovirus exposure and HLA in healthy donors. The PCR was carried out with 60 Vbeta primers and 13 Jbeta primers. Sequencing was performed with immunoSEQ multiplex PCR; in TCRdb, only in-frame clones are kept and a portion is missing. The table includes about 76,000 clones, 79% detected once. The sample taken for sequencing was PBMCs. These receptors all come from a man in his thirties or forties in good health and CMV-seronegative.

This clone has only a few counts. This rearrangement joins TRBV28 to TRBJ1-6, with TRBD1 identical over 7 bases. Trimming at V came to 6 bases and at J to 9 bases, leaving 8 bases not matched to a gene. The CDR3 is made up of 14 amino acids. Per germline, CDR1 MDHEN and CDR2 SYDVKM. The CDR3 here is CASRRGRGTSPLHF. CDR3 sequence (DNA): TGTGCCAGCAGAAGGGGCAGGGGGACTTCACCCCTCCACTTT.

V gene TRBV2 combines with J gene TRBJ2-7; possibly TRBD2 for D (6 bases). Germline lookup yields CDR1 SNHLY and CDR2 FYNNEI. The CDR3 length is 14 residues. V lost 4 bases to trimming and J lost 2 bases, with 12 bases between them. The CDR3 DNA sequence: TGTGCCAGCAGTGCGGGAGAGGGGCCCTACGAGCAGTACTTC. The encoded protein is CASSAGEGPYEQYF.

The genes are TRBV6-5 and TRBJ1-1; D might be TRBD1 (5 bases). The V gene lost 4 bases and the J gene lost 1 base, with 10 bases spanning the gap. CDR3 length: 14 amino acids. Germline V gives CDR1 MNHEY, CDR2 SVGAGI. The CDR3 nucleotides are TGTGCCAGCAGTTCCCCGGGGGGGAACACTGAAGCTTTCTTT. It encodes CASSSPGGNTEAFF.

The chain uses TRBV6-1 and TRBJ2-5; tentative D call: TRBD1 (7 bases). The J call may not be correct, given that the DNA end is closer to TRBJ2-7. This CDR3 has 12 residues. CDR1 and CDR2 from the germline V gene are MNHNS and SASEGT. The CDR3 nucleotides are TGTGCCGCCTCCAGGGGGGCCTACGAGCAGTACTTC. It yields the protein CAASRGAYEQYF.

This chain connects TRBV4-2 to TRBJ1-4, with D perhaps matching TRBD1 (5 bases). The germline gives CDR1 LGHNA, CDR2 YNFKEQ. The CDR3 totals 13 residues. V was shortened by 1 base and J by 10 bases, with 10 bases between the two germline ends. CDR3 DNA sequence: TGTGCCAGCAGCCAAGGGGGGGAGCGAAAACTGTTTTTT. Amino acids: CASSQGGERKLFF.

Comment on this clone: A junction end diverges from the germline sequence, so it may reflect a read error. The V gene is TRBV18, the J gene TRBJ2-1, with TRBD1 matching over 9 bases. The CDR3 loop spans 16 amino acids. CDR1 and CDR2 (germline): KGHSH, LQKENI. The CDR3 DNA reads as TGTGCCCGCTCCCGGGTAGACAGGGGGACCTACAATGAGCAGTTCTTC. Translated: CARSRVDRGTYNEQFF.

In this sample, this clone turned up once. The V and J genes are TRBV7-2 and TRBJ1-3; D is ambiguous. Germline CDR1 reads SGHTA; CDR2 reads FQGNSA. The CDR3 totals 12 residues. Between the trimmed V and J ends, which lost 5 bases and 8 bases, there was a span of 10 bases. The CDR3: CASSPTRDTIYF. The CDR3 DNA follows: TGTGCCAGCAGCCCTACGCGGGACACCATATATTTT.

The J gene is TRBJ2-1, the V gene TRBV6-5; TRBD2 matches at 7 bases. The CDR3 sequence is 15 residues long. The germline V gene has CDR1 MNHEY and CDR2 SVGAGI. Trimming removed 8 bases from V and 8 bases from J; junction bases left unmatched: 15. The CDR3, as DNA: TGTGCCAGCGGGCGACTAGCTCGGAACGTCGATGAGCAGTTCTTC. This translates into CASGRLARNVDEQFF.

This sequence joins TRBV27 and TRBJ2-1, with TRBD2 matching over 8 bases. Per the germline V gene, CDR1 is MNHEY and CDR2 is SMNVEV (reference sequence). V shed 2 bases and J 4 bases; nucleotides not matched to a gene: 10. This CDR3 contains 17 residues. The CDR3 DNA follows: TGTGCCAGCAGTTTACTTCCTCGGCTAGCGGGTTACAATGAGCAGTTCTTC. Its translation is CASSLLPRLAGYNEQFF.

The chain joins TRBV5-3 to TRBJ1-2; tentatively, D is TRBD1 (6 bases). TRBV5-3 is filed as an ORF, its function uncertain. The CDR3 runs 16 residues. Between the trimmed V and J ends, which lost 6 bases and 3 bases, there was a span of 21 bases. The CDR3 loop reads CARIYTGLYAYYGYTF. CDR3 in DNA: TGTGCCAGAATTTACACAGGGCTGTACGCGTACTATGGCTACACCTTC.

In its sample, this clone was seen a few times. The chain combines TRBV6-5 with TRBJ1-5, with TRBD1 matching over 9 bases. Germline-derived CDR1 and CDR2 are MNHEY and SVGAGI. V shed 6 bases, J shed 5 bases, and the junction held 8 bases outside the gene matches. The CDR3 extends over 15 amino acids. The CDR3 nucleotides are TGTGCCAGCAGCCTCCGGACAGGGGATTATCAGCCCCAGCATTTT. Its translation: CASSLRTGDYQPQHF.

This chain uses TRBV5-4 with TRBJ2-3, with TRBD1 matching over 7 bases. Trimming at V came to 0 bases and at J to 2 bases, leaving 6 bases not matched to a gene. Germline CDR1 reads SGHNT; CDR2 reads YYREEE (reference sequence). The length of the CDR3 is 16 residues. For the CDR3, the DNA is TGTGCCAGCAGCTTGGACAGGGGAAGGGTCACAGATACGCAGTATTTT. This sequence encodes CASSLDRGRVTDTQYF.

The chain uses TRBV11-2 and TRBJ2-2; TRBD2 might be the D (5 bases). Germline values: CDR1 SGHAT, CDR2 FQNNGV. V was clipped by 1 base and J by 6 bases, with 18 bases between them. The length of the CDR3 is 17 residues. The CDR3 loop is CASSLAGWDFRPGELFF. CDR3 nucleotides: TGTGCCAGCAGCTTAGCGGGGTGGGATTTCAGGCCCGGGGAGCTGTTTTTT.

This chain uses TRBV7-8 with TRBJ1-2; 9 nucleotides agree with TRBD1. Germline CDR1 is SGHVS and CDR2 is FQNEAQ. V shed 4 bases and J 0 bases; nucleotides not matched to a gene: 9. The CDR3 has 17 residues. CDR3 loop: CASSSRPGQGTNYGYTF. Here the CDR3 DNA reads TGTGCCAGCAGCTCCCGGCCGGGACAGGGTACTAACTATGGCTACACCTTC.

The gene calls are TRBV5-1 and TRBJ2-7; TRBD1 aligns across 7 bases. Germline V gives CDR1 SGHRS, CDR2 YFSETQ. After removal of 5 bases from V and 1 base from J, the junction contained 6 bases not matched to a gene. The CDR3 extends over 14 amino acids. CDR3 in amino acids: CASRYDRDSYEQYF. DNA of the CDR3: TGCGCCAGCAGGTATGACAGGGATTCCTACGAGCAGTACTTC.

The J gene is TRBJ1-1, the V gene TRBV7-2; 9 bases are shared with TRBD1. With 1 base clipped from V and 11 bases from J, the junction kept 14 bases outside the gene matches. This CDR3 comprises 16 residues. Germline loops: CDR1 SGHTA, CDR2 FQGNSA. The DNA for the CDR3 is TGTGCCAGCAGCTTAGGTGGGCCGGGACAGGGAAGCCCGGCTTTCTTT. Translating it yields CASSLGGPGQGSPAFF.

The V gene is TRBV6-5, the J gene TRBJ1-2; weak D call: TRBD1 (5 bases). In germline, CDR1 is MNHEY, CDR2 SVGAGI. The CDR3 has 13 amino acids. V was shortened by 11 bases and J by 8 bases, with 21 bases between the two germline ends. The DNA for the CDR3 is TGTGCCGCCGCGGGGGACTCTAGGCTCGGCTACACCTTC. Its protein is CAAAGDSRLGYTF.

V gene TRBV18 combines with J gene TRBJ2-7, with TRBD1 matching over 7 bases. This CDR3 comprises 14 residues. Germline trimming cut 4 bases from V and 5 bases from J; bases unmatched to any gene: 8. Germline V gives CDR1 KGHSH, CDR2 LQKENI. The CDR3 region is CASSQNLDRNEQYF. Here the CDR3 DNA reads TGTGCCAGCTCACAAAATTTGGACAGGAACGAGCAGTACTTC. Combining the CDR3 with reference TRBV18 and TRBJ2-7 gives the whole variable domain NAGVMQNPRHLVRRRGQEARLRCSPMKGHSHVYWYRQLPEEGLKFMVYLQKENIIDESGMPKERFSAEFPKEGPSILRIQQVVRGDSAAYFCASSQNLDRNEQYFGPGTRLTVT.

The chain carries TRBV5-4 and TRBJ1-4; 11 nucleotides line up with TRBD1. The CDR3 length is 14 residues. Germline V gene lookup returns CDR1 SGHNT and CDR2 YYREEE (reference sequence). V shed 7 bases, J shed 6 bases, and the junction held 5 bases outside the gene matches. The CDR3 here is CASGPGQGDEKLFF. The CDR3 coding sequence is TGTGCCAGCGGACCGGGACAGGGGGATGAAAAACTGTTTTTT.

The rearrangement joins TRBV4-1 to TRBJ1-1; the D is unclear. The CDR3 sequence is 13 residues long. From germline, CDR1 is MGHRA and CDR2 YSYEKL. V was cut by 1 base and J by 0 bases, with 3 bases left in between. The CDR3 loop reads CASSQVMNTEAFF. The CDR3 DNA follows: TGCGCCAGCAGCCAAGTAATGAACACTGAAGCTTTCTTT.